Below, one T cell receptor beta chain is given with its context. The record originates from a study of blood T cell repertoires in COVID-19. Overall study context: Samples representing acute and convalescent COVID-19 were sourced from the United States, Italy and Spain.

Per the germline V gene, CDR1 is MGHDK and CDR2 is SYGVNS. The CDR3 length is 15 residues. The V segment lost 6 bases and the J segment 6 bases; nucleotides outside the gene matches: 12. Generated by immunoSEQ multiplex PCR, the TCRdb table keeps only in-frame clones and is missing some. The data hold about 210,000 clones, with about 86% observed a single time. Sample: peripheral blood. The source is a man aged 18 to 29 with active or convalescent COVID-19. The chain combines TRBV25-1 with TRBJ1-2; 8 bases are a match to TRBD1. The DNA for the CDR3 is TGTGCCAGCAGCGAAGGAAACCCAGGGGGCGATGGCTACACCTTC. The encoded protein is CASSEGNPGGDGYTF.